The clone carrying this T cell receptor beta chain occurred many times. Its specificity is not known. The data stem from a study of T-cell memory formation after mild COVID-19. Study summary: The two donors had largely donor-specific TCR clusters. General study findings and limits: CD4/CD8 balance characterized clones contracting day 15 to 85, and CD4+ skew characterized later expanders. Those CD4+ clones that contracted were mainly in CM and EM (CD8+ ones in EMRA).

5'RACE primed from the constant segment yielded TCR alpha and TCR beta cDNA libraries bearing sample barcodes and UMIs. Each CDR3 protein gets one entry after TCRdb re-called the 5' RACE reads with MiXCR. Here the sample spans around 250,000 distinct CDR3 sequences, 16% being singletons. Germline loops: CDR1 SGHTA, CDR2 FQGNSA. There are 15 residues in the CDR3. Trimming at V came to 1 base and at J to 4 bases, leaving 5 bases not matched to a gene. This TCR derives from a man between 18 and 29 years old who had mild COVID-19 (a few samples of this study predate the infection). Cell type and time point are not known. The genes are TRBV7-2 and TRBJ1-1, with 8 positions matching TRBD1. Sequences were obtained from PBMCs or a T cell subset sorted from them (not recorded which). The CDR3 sequence: CASSLGQGQITEAFF. For the CDR3, the DNA is TGTGCCAGCAGCTTAGGACAGGGGCAGATCACTGAAGCTTTCTTT.